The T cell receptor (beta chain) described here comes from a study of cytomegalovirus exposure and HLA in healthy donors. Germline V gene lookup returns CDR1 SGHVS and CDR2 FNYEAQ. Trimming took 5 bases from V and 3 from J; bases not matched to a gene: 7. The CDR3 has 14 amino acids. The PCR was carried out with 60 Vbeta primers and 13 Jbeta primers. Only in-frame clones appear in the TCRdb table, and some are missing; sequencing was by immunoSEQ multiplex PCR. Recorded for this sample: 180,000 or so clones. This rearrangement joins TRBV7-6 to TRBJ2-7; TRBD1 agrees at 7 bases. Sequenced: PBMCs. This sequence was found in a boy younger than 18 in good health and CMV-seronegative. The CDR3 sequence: CASSRTGLSYEQYF. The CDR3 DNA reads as TGTGCCAGCAGCCGGACAGGCTTAAGCTACGAGCAGTACTTC.